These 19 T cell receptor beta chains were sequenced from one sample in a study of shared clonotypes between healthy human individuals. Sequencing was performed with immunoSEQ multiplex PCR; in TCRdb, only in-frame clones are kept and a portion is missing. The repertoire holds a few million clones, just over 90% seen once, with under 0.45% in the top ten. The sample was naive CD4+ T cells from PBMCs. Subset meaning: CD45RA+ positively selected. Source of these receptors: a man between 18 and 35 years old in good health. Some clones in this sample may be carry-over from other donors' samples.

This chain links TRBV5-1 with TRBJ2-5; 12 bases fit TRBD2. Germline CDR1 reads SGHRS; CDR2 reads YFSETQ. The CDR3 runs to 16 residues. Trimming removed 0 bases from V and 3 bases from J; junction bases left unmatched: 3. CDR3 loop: CASSLGPSGGEETQYF. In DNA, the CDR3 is TGCGCCAGCAGCTTGGGACCTAGCGGGGGGGAAGAGACCCAGTACTTC. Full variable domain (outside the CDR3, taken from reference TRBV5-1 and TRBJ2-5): KAGVTQTPRYLIKTRGQQVTLSCSPISGHRSVSWYQQTPGQGLQFLFEYFSETQRNKGNFPGRFSGRQFSNSRSEMNVSTLELGDSALYLCASSLGPSGGEETQYFGPGTRLLVL.

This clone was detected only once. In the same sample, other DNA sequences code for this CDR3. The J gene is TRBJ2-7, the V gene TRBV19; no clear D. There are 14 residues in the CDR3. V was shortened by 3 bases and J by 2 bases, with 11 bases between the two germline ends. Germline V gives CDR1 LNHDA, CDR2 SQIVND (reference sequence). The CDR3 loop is CASSIGPGTYEQYF. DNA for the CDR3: TGTGCCAGTAGTATCGGACCGGGCACCTACGAGCAGTACTTC.

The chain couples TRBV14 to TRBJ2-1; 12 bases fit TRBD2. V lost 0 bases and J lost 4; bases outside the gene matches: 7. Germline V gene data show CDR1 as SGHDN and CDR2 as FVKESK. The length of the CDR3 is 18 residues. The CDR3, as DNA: TGTGCCAGCAGCCAAGATGCGACTAGCGGGAGAGGTTACAATGAGCAGTTCTTC. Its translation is CASSQDATSGRGYNEQFF.

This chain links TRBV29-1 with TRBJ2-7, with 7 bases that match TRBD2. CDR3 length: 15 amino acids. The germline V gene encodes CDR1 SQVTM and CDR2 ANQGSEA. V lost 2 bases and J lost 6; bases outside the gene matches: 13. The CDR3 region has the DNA TGCAGCGTTGAAAAAGCGGGACCCCGGACGGGCGAGCAGTACTTC. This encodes CSVEKAGPRTGEQYF.

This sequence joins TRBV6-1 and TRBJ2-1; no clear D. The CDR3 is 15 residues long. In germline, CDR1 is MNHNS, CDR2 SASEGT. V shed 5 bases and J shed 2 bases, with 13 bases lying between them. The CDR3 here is CASSISPQTYNEQFF. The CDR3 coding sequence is TGTGCCAGCAGTATCTCGCCACAAACCTACAATGAGCAGTTCTTC.

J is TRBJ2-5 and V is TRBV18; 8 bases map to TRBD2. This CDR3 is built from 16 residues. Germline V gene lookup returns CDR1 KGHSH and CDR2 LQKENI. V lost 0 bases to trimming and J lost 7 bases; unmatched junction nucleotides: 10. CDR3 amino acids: CASSPPQREKWVTQYF. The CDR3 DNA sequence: TGTGCCAGCTCACCACCGCAGCGGGAGAAGTGGGTGACCCAGTACTTC.

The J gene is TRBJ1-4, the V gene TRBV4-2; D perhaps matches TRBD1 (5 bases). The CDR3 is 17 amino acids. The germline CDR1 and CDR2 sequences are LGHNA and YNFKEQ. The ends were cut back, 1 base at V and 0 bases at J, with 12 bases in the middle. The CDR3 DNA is TGTGCCAGCAGCCAAGGGACACCCCCTCCAACTAATGAAAAACTGTTTTTT. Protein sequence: CASSQGTPPPTNEKLFF.

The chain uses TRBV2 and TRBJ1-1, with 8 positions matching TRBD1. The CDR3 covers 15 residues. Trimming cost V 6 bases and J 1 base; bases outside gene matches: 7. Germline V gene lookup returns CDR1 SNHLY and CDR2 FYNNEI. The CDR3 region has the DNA TGTGCCAGCAGGAAAGACAGGGGTTGGAACACTGAAGCTTTCTTT. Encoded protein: CASRKDRGWNTEAFF.

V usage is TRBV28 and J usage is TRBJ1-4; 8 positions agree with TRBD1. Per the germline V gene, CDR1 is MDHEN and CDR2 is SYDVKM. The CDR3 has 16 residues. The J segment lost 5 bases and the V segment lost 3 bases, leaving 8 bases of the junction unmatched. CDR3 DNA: TGTGCCAGCAGTTTTAATCGCAGGGGGCACAATGAAAAACTGTTTTTT. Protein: CASSFNRRGHNEKLFF.

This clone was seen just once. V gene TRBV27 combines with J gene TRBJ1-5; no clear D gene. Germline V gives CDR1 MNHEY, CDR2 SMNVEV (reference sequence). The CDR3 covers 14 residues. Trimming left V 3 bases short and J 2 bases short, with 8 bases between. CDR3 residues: CASSFRGGNQPQHF. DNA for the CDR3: TGTGCCAGCAGTTTCCGGGGTGGCAATCAGCCCCAGCATTTT.

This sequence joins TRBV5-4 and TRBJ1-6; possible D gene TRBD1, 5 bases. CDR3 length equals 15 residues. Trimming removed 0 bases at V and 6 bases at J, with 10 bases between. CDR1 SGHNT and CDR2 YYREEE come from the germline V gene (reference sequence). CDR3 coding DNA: TGTGCCAGCAGCTTGGGGAACAGGTTTAATTCACCCCTCCACTTT. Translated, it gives CASSLGNRFNSPLHF.

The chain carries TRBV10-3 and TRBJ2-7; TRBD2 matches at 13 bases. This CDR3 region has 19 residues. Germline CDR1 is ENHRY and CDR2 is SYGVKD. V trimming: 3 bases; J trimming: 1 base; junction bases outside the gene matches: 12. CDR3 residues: CAISDRGLAGAFRSYEQYF. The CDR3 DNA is TGTGCCATCAGTGACCGTGGACTAGCGGGAGCTTTCCGTTCCTACGAGCAGTACTTC.

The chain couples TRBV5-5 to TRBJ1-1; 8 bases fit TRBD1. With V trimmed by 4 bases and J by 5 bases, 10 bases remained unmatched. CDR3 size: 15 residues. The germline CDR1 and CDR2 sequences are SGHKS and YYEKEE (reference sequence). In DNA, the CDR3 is TGTGCCAGCAGCATAGGACAGGGAGGTAAAACTGAAGCTTTCTTT. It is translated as CASSIGQGGKTEAFF.

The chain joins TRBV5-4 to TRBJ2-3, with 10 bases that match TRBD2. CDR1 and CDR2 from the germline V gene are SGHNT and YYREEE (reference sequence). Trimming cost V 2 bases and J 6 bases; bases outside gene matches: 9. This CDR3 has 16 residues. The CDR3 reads CASSFGLAAVQDTQYF. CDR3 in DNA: TGTGCCAGCAGCTTTGGACTAGCGGCTGTCCAGGATACGCAGTATTTT.

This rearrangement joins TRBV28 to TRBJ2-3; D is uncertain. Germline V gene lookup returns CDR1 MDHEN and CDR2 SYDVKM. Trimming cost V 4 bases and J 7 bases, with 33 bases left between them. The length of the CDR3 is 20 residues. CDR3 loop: CASSSNTYLGFSVSPYTQYF. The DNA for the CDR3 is TGTGCCAGCAGTTCGAATACCTATTTAGGGTTCTCCGTTTCCCCCTATACGCAGTATTTT.

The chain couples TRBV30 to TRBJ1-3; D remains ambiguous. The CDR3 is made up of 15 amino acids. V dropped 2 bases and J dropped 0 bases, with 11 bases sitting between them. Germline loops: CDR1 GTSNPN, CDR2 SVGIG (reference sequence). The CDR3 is CAWSSGQNSGNTIYF. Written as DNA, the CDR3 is TGTGCCTGGAGTTCTGGGCAGAACTCTGGAAACACCATATATTTT.

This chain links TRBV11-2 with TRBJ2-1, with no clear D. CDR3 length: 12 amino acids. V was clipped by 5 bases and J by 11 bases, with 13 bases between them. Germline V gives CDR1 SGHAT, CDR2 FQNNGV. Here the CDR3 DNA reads TGTGCCAGCAGCAGCCAGGAAGCTAAGCAGTTCTTC. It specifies CASSSQEAKQFF.

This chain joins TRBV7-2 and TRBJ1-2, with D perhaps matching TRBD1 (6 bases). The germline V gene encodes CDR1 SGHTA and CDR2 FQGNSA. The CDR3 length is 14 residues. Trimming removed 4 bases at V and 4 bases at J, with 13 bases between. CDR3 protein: CASSSGTKPYGYTF. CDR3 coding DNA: TGTGCCAGCAGCTCCGGGACAAAACCCTATGGCTACACCTTC.

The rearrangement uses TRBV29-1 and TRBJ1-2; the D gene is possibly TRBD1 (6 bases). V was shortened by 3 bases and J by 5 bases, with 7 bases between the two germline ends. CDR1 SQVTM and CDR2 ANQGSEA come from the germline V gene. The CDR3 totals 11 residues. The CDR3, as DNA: TGCAGCGTTGACCAGGGGTATGGCTACACCTTC. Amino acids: CSVDQGYGYTF.